This entry lists 28 T cell receptor beta chains sequenced from one sample in a study of blood T cell repertoires in COVID-19. Sequencing used immunoSEQ multiplex PCR; TCRdb keeps in-frame clones, though not all of them. The sample comprises roughly 200,000 clones, approximately 81% of which are singletons, and about 20% rests with the top ten. The sequenced sample consisted of peripheral blood. The receptors here all came from a person aged 70 to 79 with COVID-19, enrolled during active disease.

The J gene is TRBJ2-7, the V gene TRBV18, with 7 nucleotides matching TRBD1. The CDR3 consists of 12 residues. From germline, CDR1 is KGHSH and CDR2 LQKENI. J was trimmed by 13 bases and V by 2 bases; bases with no gene match: 8. In nucleotides, the CDR3 is TGTGCCAGCTCACCAGGGACAGTACCGAGTTACTTC. Its translation is CASSPGTVPSYF.

This clone has a handful of counts. The chain is built from TRBV15 and TRBJ1-5; 11 bases are a match to TRBD1. This CDR3 has 17 amino acids. Unmatched junction bases numbered 9, after V lost 3 bases and J lost 5 bases. Germline V gives CDR1 LNHNV, CDR2 YYDKDF (reference sequence). The chain's CDR3 is CATSRGPGQGVDQPQHF. The CDR3 bases are TGTGCCACCAGCAGGGGACCGGGACAGGGGGTGGATCAGCCCCAGCATTTT.

V and J are TRBV20-1 and TRBJ2-1, with a weak D call TRBD1 (5 bases). Trimming took 3 bases from V and 8 from J, leaving 17 bases between them. This CDR3 is 14 amino acids long. Germline V CDR1 and CDR2: DFQATT, SNEGSKA (reference sequence). CDR3 sequence: CSASGRAGVDEQFF. CDR3 coding DNA: TGCAGTGCTAGTGGCAGGGCTGGGGTCGATGAGCAGTTCTTC.

The CDR3 bases are TGTGCCAGCAGCTTGGGGACAGGGGGCCAAGAGACCCAGTACTTC. Translating gives CASSLGTGGQETQYF. The J gene is TRBJ2-5, the V gene TRBV5-4; 10 bases agree with TRBD1. The CDR3 covers 15 residues. Unmatched junction bases numbered 0, after V lost 0 bases and J lost 1 base. The germline gives CDR1 SGHNT, CDR2 YYREEE (reference sequence). Full variable domain (outside the CDR3, taken from reference TRBV5-4 and TRBJ2-5): ETGVTQSPTHLIKTRGQQVTLRCSSQSGHNTVSWYQQALGQGPQFIFQYYREEENGRGNFPPRFSGLQFPNYSSELNVNALELDDSALYLCASSLGTGGQETQYFGPGTRLLVL.

The CDR3 DNA is TGTGCCAGCAGCTTAGTGCAACCTCGGAATTCACCCCTCCACTTT. Translated: CASSLVQPRNSPLHF. The chain employs TRBV5-6 and TRBJ1-6; D is undetermined. Germline-derived CDR1 and CDR2 are SGHDT and YYEEEE. There are 15 residues in the CDR3. Trimming cost V 2 bases and J 7 bases, with 13 bases left between them.

The chain is built from TRBV5-4 and TRBJ2-1; 7 bases align to TRBD2. Germline V CDR1 and CDR2: SGHNT, YYREEE (reference sequence). The length of the CDR3 is 15 residues. V was pared by 5 bases and J by 8 bases, with 13 bases of the junction left unmatched. The CDR3 loop is CASRGGSATGDEQFF. The CDR3 DNA is TGTGCCAGCAGGGGGGGGTCCGCGACTGGGGATGAGCAGTTCTTC.

The sample holds a few counts of this clone. The V and J genes are TRBV9 and TRBJ2-5; TRBD2 is a possible D gene (6 bases). CDR1 is SGDLS and CDR2 is YYNGEE in the germline V gene. The V end was cut by 7 bases, the J end by 5 bases, with 15 bases between. The CDR3 is made up of 13 amino acids. CDR3 loop: CASGRDWGETQYF. The CDR3, as DNA: TGTGCCAGCGGCCGGGACTGGGGGGAGACCCAGTACTTC.

This clone was picked up a small number of times. The chain couples TRBV7-9 to TRBJ1-2, with 7 bases that match TRBD1. The CDR3 has 14 amino acids. Trimming at V came to 1 base and at J to 5 bases, leaving 4 bases not matched to a gene. Per germline, CDR1 SEHNR and CDR2 FQNEAQ (reference sequence). The CDR3 nucleotides are TGTGCCAGCAGCTTAGGTGTGACAGGGTATGGCTACACCTTC. Translating it yields CASSLGVTGYGYTF.

The V and J genes are TRBV28 and TRBJ1-2; possible D gene TRBD1, 6 bases. This CDR3 has 16 residues. Per germline, CDR1 MDHEN and CDR2 SYDVKM. Trimming took off 6 bases at V and 4 bases at J, with 21 bases between the two ends. CDR3 sequence reads: CASSHGGGGPSYGYTF. In nucleotides, the CDR3 is TGTGCCAGCAGCCACGGGGGAGGGGGGCCAAGCTATGGCTACACCTTC.

The chain uses TRBV4-3 and TRBJ1-1; D perhaps matches TRBD1 (5 bases). The CDR3 has 12 residues. Trimming left V 2 bases short and J 5 bases short, with 6 bases between. The V gene's germline CDR1 is LGHNA and CDR2 YSLEER. CDR3 nucleotides: TGCGCCAGCAGCCAAAGGGGAACTGAAGCTTTCTTT. Its protein is CASSQRGTEAFF.

The chain couples TRBV19 to TRBJ2-2, with D possibly TRBD2 on 6 matching bases. Trimming shortened V by 5 bases and J by 1 base, and 11 bases separated the two germline ends. In germline, CDR1 is LNHDA, CDR2 SQIVND (reference sequence). This CDR3 has 15 residues. This CDR3 is CASSVVAENTGELFF. The DNA for the CDR3 is TGTGCCAGTAGTGTAGTAGCGGAGAACACCGGGGAGCTGTTTTTT.

The chain uses TRBV2 and TRBJ2-7; TRBD1 agrees at 10 bases. With V trimmed by 7 bases and J by 4 bases, 10 bases remained unmatched. The CDR3 extends over 15 amino acids. Germline V gene lookup returns CDR1 SNHLY and CDR2 FYNNEI. The CDR3 DNA is TGTGCCAGCAAGGTTGACAGGGGGCGATATTACGAGCAGTACTTC. It codes for CASKVDRGRYYEQYF.

The V gene is TRBV19, the J gene TRBJ2-1; 11 bases fit TRBD1. From germline, CDR1 is LNHDA and CDR2 SQIVND (reference sequence). Germline trimming cut 4 bases from V and 4 bases from J; bases unmatched to any gene: 3. The CDR3 is made up of 15 amino acids. CDR3 sequence (DNA): TGTGCCAGTAGTACCGGGACAGGGGGTTACAATGAGCAGTTCTTC. Translating it yields CASSTGTGGYNEQFF.

This chain links TRBV9 with TRBJ1-2; perhaps TRBD1 as D (6 bases). In germline, CDR1 is SGDLS, CDR2 YYNGEE. This CDR3 contains 15 residues. The V gene lost 2 bases and the J gene lost 6 bases, with 17 bases spanning the gap. CDR3: CASSVTQGGSNGYTF. In DNA form, the CDR3 reads TGTGCCAGCAGCGTCACACAGGGAGGGTCGAATGGCTACACCTTC.

CDR3 sequence (DNA): TGTGCCAGCAGCTTAACCCCGGCGGGAGGTAACACCGGGGAGCTGTTTTTT. Translating it yields CASSLTPAGGNTGELFF. The chain recombines TRBV11-2 with TRBJ2-2; 8 bases map to TRBD2. The CDR3 is 17 amino acids. Germline trimming cut 2 bases from V and 2 bases from J; bases unmatched to any gene: 7. Germline V gene data show CDR1 as SGHAT and CDR2 as FQNNGV.

The CDR3 nucleotides read TGTGCCAGCAGCTTACAGGGCCACCTTGAAAAACTGTTTTTT. It encodes CASSLQGHLEKLFF. The rearrangement joins TRBV7-2 to TRBJ1-4; tentative D call: TRBD1 (5 bases). The V gene lost 2 bases and the J gene lost 7 bases, with 11 bases spanning the gap. The CDR3 has 14 residues. Germline loops: CDR1 SGHTA, CDR2 FQGNSA.

This chain uses TRBV6-5 with TRBJ2-7, with 12 bases matching TRBD2. The germline V gene has CDR1 MNHEY and CDR2 SVGAGI. With V trimmed by 6 bases and J by 1 base, 4 bases remained unmatched. CDR3 length: 15 amino acids. The CDR3, as DNA: TGTGCCAGCAGCGCACTAGCGGGGGGTTCCTACGAGCAGTACTTC. It specifies CASSALAGGSYEQYF.

This clone was seen a single time. The rearrangement joins TRBV20-1 to TRBJ1-6, with D hard to call. This CDR3 comprises 11 residues. Germline loops: CDR1 DFQATT, CDR2 SNEGSKA (reference sequence). V shed 4 bases and J shed 9 bases, with 7 bases lying between them. For the CDR3, the DNA is TGCAGTGCTACGTCGGGTTCACCCCTCCACTTT. This codes for CSATSGSPLHF.

This clone was seen a single time. The V gene is TRBV6-5, the J gene TRBJ2-5; D possibly corresponds to TRBD1 (6 bases). CDR1 MNHEY and CDR2 SVGAGI come from the germline V gene. Trimming removed 4 bases at V and 4 bases at J, with 16 bases between. The CDR3 contains 15 residues. CDR3 region: CASSSYRDRLETQYF. The CDR3 DNA reads as TGTGCCAGCAGTTCTTACAGGGATAGGCTAGAGACCCAGTACTTC.

The chain employs TRBV10-1 and TRBJ1-1; D is unclear. This CDR3 has 14 amino acids. V shed 6 bases and J shed 1 base, with 12 bases lying between them. From germline, CDR1 is WNHNN and CDR2 SYGVQD (reference sequence). The CDR3, as DNA: TGCGCCAGCAGCCGGAGGACGGGGAACACTGAAGCTTTCTTT. Translated: CASSRRTGNTEAFF.

The chain recombines TRBV25-1 with TRBJ1-5, with D unclear. This CDR3 region has 17 residues. V was pared by 6 bases and J by 1 base, with 19 bases between. Per the germline V gene, CDR1 is MGHDK and CDR2 is SYGVNS. DNA for the CDR3: TGTGCCAGCAGCCCTCGCGGTTGGGGAGGGAGCAATCAGCCCCAGCATTTT. It encodes CASSPRGWGGSNQPQHF.

V is TRBV10-1 and J is TRBJ2-3, with D possibly matching TRBD1 (5 bases). CDR3 length: 19 residues. The germline CDR1 and CDR2 sequences are WNHNN and SYGVQD (reference sequence). The V and J ends lost 5 bases and 1 base respectively, with 25 bases between them. The chain's CDR3 is CASSNFTGFPLICTDTQYF. For the CDR3, the DNA is TGCGCCAGCAGTAATTTTACAGGTTTCCCACTTATTTGCACAGATACGCAGTATTTT.

The chain carries TRBV5-1 and TRBJ2-1, with 10 bases lining up with TRBD2. Germline-derived CDR1 and CDR2 are SGHRS and YFSETQ. The CDR3 sequence is 17 residues long. Trimming at V came to 6 bases and at J to 9 bases, leaving 18 bases not matched to a gene. The CDR3 DNA follows: TGCGCCAGCACGAAAACTATTCAGCGGGGGGGCCCCGGTGAGCAGTTCTTC. Translating gives CASTKTIQRGGPGEQFF.

This clone occurred once. This sequence joins TRBV3-1 (or the pseudogene TRBV3-2) and TRBJ2-6; D is undetermined. Trimming took 3 bases from V and 3 from J, leaving 9 bases between them. The CDR3 is made up of 15 amino acids. Germline loops: CDR1 LGHDT, CDR2 YNNKEL (reference sequence). The CDR3 region is CASSHRSSGANVLTF. The CDR3 DNA reads TGTGCCAGCAGCCATCGAAGTAGTGGGGCCAACGTCCTGACTTTC.

This sequence joins TRBV19 and TRBJ1-1, with 10 bases fitting TRBD1. Trimming removed 5 bases from V and 10 bases from J; junction bases left unmatched: 4. The V gene's germline CDR1 is LNHDA and CDR2 SQIVND (reference sequence). This CDR3 is 12 amino acids long. The CDR3 sequence is CASSPRDRGAFF. The DNA of the CDR3 is TGTGCCAGTAGTCCCCGGGACAGGGGAGCTTTCTTT.

The rearrangement uses TRBV11-2 and TRBJ1-2, with 8 bases matching TRBD1. V was pared by 1 base and J by 13 bases, with 8 bases of the junction left unmatched. Germline V gene data show CDR1 as SGHAT and CDR2 as FQNNGV. The length of the CDR3 is 13 residues. The CDR3 region has the DNA TGTGCCAGCAGCTTAGCCGACAGGGGCGTTTTCACCTTC. It encodes CASSLADRGVFTF.

CDR3 in DNA: TGTGCCAGCAGCTTCTCGGACAGTAGCTCCTACGAGCAGTACTTC. Translating it yields CASSFSDSSSYEQYF. This chain uses TRBV11-2 with TRBJ2-7; D is perhaps TRBD1 (6 bases). Germline loops: CDR1 SGHAT, CDR2 FQNNGV. The V gene lost 3 bases and the J gene lost 0 bases, with 12 bases spanning the gap. The CDR3 loop spans 15 amino acids.

The V and J genes are TRBV5-6 and TRBJ1-3; D gene ambiguous. The CDR3 is made up of 16 amino acids. V shed 1 base and J shed 0 bases, with 11 bases lying between them. Germline CDR1 and CDR2: SGHDT and YYEEEE. In DNA form, the CDR3 reads TGTGCCAGCAGCTTGAACCCAGGTTTCTCTGGAAACACCATATATTTT. This codes for CASSLNPGFSGNTIYF.